This T cell receptor beta chain was observed in a study of neurological immune-mediated disorders. Points from the study as a whole: TCR-beta repertoires seemed private in all groups, with no expanded CDR3 amino acid sequences shared.

This clonotype was recorded at least ten times. As yet, its antigen is unknown. The cDNA was generated through 5'RACE incorporating 10-nucleotide random UMIs. TCRdb ran MiXCR on the 5' RACE reads and lists one entry per CDR3 protein. The table has 36,000 or so distinct CDR3 sequences, over 9% seen once. The CDR3 is 15 residues long. Deletions cut 4 bases from V and 2 bases from J, with 14 bases between. The V gene's germline CDR1 is LGHNT and CDR2 FRNRAP. This chain uses TRBV12-5 with TRBJ1-1; D perhaps matches TRBD1 (6 bases). This TCR was sampled from a woman in her 30s with HTLV-1-associated myelopathy (HAM/TSP). The sample consisted of PBMCs. CDR3 bases: TGTGCTAGTGGTTCTACCGGGACAACTAACACTGAAGCTTTCTTT. This sequence encodes CASGSTGTTNTEAFF.